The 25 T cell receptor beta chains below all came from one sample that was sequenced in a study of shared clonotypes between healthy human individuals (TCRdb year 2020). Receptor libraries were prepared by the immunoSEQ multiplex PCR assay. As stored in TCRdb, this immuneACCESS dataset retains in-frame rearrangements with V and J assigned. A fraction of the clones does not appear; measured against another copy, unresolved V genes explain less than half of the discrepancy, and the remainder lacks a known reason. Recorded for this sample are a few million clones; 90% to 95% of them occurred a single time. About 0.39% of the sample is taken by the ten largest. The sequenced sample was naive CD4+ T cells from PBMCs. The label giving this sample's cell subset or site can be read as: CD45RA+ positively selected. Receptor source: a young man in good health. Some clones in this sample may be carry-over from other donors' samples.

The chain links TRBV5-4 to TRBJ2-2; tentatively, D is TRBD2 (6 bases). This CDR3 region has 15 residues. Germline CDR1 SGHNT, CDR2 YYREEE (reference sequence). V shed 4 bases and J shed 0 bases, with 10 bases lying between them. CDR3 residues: CASSPRGANTGELFF. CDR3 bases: TGTGCCAGCAGCCCCCGCGGGGCGAACACCGGGGAGCTGTTTTTT.

The CDR3 DNA sequence: TGTGCCAGCAGTTACCTGGGGCAAGGGGACAAAAACATTCAGTACTTC. This gives the protein CASSYLGQGDKNIQYF. The chain combines TRBV6-6 with TRBJ2-4, with D possibly TRBD1 on 5 matching bases. Germline V lookup: CDR1 MNHNY, CDR2 SVGAGI (reference sequence). V was cut by 2 bases and J by 3 bases, with 14 bases left in between. This CDR3 is built from 16 residues.

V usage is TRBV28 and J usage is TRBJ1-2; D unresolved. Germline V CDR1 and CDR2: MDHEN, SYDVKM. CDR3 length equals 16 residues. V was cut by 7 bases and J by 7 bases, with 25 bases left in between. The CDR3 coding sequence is TGTGCCAGCAACACGATAAGAAACAGACCCGCGGGTGGCTACACCTTC. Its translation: CASNTIRNRPAGGYTF.

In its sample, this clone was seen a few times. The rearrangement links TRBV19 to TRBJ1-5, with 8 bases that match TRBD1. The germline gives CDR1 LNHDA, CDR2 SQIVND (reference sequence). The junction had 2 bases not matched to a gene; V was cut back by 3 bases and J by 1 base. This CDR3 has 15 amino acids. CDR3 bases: TGTGCCAGTAGTATCTGGACAGGGAGCAATCAGCCCCAGCATTTT. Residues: CASSIWTGSNQPQHF.

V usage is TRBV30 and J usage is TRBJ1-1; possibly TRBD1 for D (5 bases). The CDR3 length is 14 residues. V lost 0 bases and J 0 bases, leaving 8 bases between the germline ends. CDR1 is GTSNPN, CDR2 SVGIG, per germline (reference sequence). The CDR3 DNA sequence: TGTGCCTGGAGTGTTTGGGGGGTGAACACTGAAGCTTTCTTT. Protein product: CAWSVWGVNTEAFF. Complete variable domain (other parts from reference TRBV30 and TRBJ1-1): SQTIHQWPATLVQPVGSPLSLECTVEGTSNPNLYWYRQAAGRGLQLLFYSVGIGQISSEVPQNLSASRPQDRQFILSSKKLLLSDSGFYLCAWSVWGVNTEAFFGQGTRLTVV.

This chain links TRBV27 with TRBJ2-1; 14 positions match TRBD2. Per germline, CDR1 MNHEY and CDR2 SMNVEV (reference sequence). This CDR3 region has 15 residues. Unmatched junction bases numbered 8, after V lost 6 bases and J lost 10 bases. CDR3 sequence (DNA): TGTGCCAGCAGCTCGGGACTAGCGGGAGCGTGGGAGCAGTTCTTC. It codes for CASSSGLAGAWEQFF.

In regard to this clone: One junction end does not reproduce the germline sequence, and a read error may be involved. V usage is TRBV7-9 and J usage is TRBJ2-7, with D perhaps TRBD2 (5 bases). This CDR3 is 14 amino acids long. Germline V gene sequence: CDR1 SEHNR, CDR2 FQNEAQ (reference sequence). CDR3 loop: CASSPRLRPYEQHF. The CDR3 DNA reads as TGTGCCAGCAGCCCGAGACTAAGACCCTACGAGCAGCACTTC.

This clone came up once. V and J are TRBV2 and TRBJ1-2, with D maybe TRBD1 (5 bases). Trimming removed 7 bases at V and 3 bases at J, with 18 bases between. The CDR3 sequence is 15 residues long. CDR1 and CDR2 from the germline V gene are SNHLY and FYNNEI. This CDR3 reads CASTPQGGVHYGYTF. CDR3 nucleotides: TGTGCCAGCACGCCGCAGGGTGGCGTGCACTATGGCTACACCTTC.

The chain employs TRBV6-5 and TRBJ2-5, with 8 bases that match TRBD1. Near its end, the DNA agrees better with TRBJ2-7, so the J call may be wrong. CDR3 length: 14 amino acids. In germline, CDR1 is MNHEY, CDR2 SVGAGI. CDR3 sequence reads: CASSYPGQGTEQYF. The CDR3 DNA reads TGTGCCAGCAGTTACCCTGGACAGGGAACCGAGCAGTACTTC.

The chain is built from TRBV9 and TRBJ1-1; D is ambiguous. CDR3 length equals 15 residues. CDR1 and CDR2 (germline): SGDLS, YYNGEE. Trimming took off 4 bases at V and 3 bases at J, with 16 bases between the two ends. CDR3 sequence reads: CASSLSTTRDTEAFF. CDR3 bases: TGTGCCAGCAGCCTGAGTACAACCCGGGACACTGAAGCTTTCTTT.

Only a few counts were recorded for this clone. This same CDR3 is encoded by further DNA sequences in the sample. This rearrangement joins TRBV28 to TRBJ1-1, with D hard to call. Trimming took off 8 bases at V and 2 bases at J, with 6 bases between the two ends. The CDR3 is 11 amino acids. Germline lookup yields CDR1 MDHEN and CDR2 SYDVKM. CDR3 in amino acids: CASRENTEAFF. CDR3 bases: TGTGCCAGCCGGGAAAACACTGAAGCTTTCTTT.

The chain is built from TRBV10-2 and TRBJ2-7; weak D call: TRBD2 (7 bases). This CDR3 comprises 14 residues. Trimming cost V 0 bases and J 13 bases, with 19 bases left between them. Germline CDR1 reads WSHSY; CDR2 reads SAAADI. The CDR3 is CASSESSLWGGLYF. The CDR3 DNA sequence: TGCGCCAGCAGTGAGTCGAGCCTATGGGGGGGCCTCTACTTC.

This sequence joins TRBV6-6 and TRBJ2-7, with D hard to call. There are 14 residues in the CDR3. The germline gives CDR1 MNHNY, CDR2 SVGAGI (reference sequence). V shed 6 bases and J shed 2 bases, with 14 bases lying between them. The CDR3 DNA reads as TGTGCCAGCAGCCAGACTGGAGAGGCCTACGAGCAGTACTTC. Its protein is CASSQTGEAYEQYF.

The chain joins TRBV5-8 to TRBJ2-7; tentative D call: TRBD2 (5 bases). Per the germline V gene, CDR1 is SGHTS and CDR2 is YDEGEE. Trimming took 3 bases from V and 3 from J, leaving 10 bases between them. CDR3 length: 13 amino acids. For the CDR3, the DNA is TGTGCCAGCAGCTCCGGGATATACTACGAGCAGTACTTC. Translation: CASSSGIYYEQYF.

DNA for the CDR3: TGTGCCAGAAGCGCCAACACTAGCGGGAGGGCGCGGGCCAAAAACATTCAGTACTTC. This gives the protein CARSANTSGRARAKNIQYF. The chain uses TRBV5-3 and TRBJ2-4; TRBD2 matches at 13 bases. TRBV5-3 is an ORF; its function is uncertain. The CDR3 runs 19 residues. The V gene end was trimmed by 4 bases and the J gene end by 1 base; junction bases not matched to a gene: 11.

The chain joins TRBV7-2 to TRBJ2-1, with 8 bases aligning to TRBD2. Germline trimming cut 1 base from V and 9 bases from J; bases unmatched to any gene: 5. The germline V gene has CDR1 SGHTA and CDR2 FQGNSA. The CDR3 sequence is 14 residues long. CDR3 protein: CASSLELAGGEQFF. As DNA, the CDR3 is TGTGCCAGCAGCTTAGAGTTGGCGGGGGGTGAGCAGTTCTTC.

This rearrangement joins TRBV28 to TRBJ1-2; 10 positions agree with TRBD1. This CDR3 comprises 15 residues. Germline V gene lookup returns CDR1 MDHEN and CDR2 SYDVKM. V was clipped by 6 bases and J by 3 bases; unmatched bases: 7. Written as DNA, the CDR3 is TGTGCCAGCAGCTACCGGGACAGGGGTTACTATGGCTACACCTTC. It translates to CASSYRDRGYYGYTF.

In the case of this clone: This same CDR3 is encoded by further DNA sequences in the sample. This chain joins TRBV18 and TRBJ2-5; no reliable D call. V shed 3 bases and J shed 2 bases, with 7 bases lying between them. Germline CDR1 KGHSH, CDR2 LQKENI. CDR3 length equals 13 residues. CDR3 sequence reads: CASSPLSQETQYF. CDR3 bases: TGTGCCAGCTCACCCCTAAGTCAAGAGACCCAGTACTTC.

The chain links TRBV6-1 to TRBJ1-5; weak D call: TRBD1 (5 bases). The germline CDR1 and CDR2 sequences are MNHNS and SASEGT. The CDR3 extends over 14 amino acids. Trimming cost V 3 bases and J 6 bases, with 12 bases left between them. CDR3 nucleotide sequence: TGTGCCAGCAGTGAGGCAGGGTGGAGTCAGCCCCAGCATTTT. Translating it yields CASSEAGWSQPQHF.

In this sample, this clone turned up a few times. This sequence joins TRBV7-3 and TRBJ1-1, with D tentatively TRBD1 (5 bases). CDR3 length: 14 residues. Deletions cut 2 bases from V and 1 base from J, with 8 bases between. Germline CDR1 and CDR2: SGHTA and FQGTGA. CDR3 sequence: CASSLRRANTEAFF. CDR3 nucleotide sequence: TGTGCCAGCAGCTTACGCAGGGCGAACACTGAAGCTTTCTTT.

The CDR3 loop is CASSQAEGLGIQYF. The CDR3 coding sequence is TGTGCCAGCAGCCAGGCTGAGGGGCTGGGCATTCAGTACTTC. V is TRBV9 and J is TRBJ2-4; tentatively, D is TRBD1 or TRBD2 (5 bases each). This CDR3 comprises 14 residues. Germline CDR1 and CDR2: SGDLS and YYNGEE. Trimming removed 4 bases from V and 9 bases from J, with 17 bases in between.

Written as DNA, the CDR3 is TGCGCCAGCAGCCTGGCGACAGGGGTAAACACTGAAGCTTTCTTT. This sequence encodes CASSLATGVNTEAFF. The V gene is TRBV5-1, the J gene TRBJ1-1; 8 nucleotides line up with TRBD1. The CDR3 length is 15 residues. After removal of 4 bases from V and 2 bases from J, the junction contained 7 bases not matched to a gene. Germline-derived CDR1 and CDR2 are SGHRS and YFSETQ.

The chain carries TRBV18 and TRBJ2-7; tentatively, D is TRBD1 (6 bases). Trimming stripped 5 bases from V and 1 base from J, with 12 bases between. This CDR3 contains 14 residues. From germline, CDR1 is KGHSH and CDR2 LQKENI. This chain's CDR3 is CASSSRTDSYEQYF. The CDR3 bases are TGTGCCAGCTCAAGTAGGACAGATTCCTACGAGCAGTACTTC. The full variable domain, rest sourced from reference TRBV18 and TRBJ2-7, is NAGVMQNPRHLVRRRGQEARLRCSPMKGHSHVYWYRQLPEEGLKFMVYLQKENIIDESGMPKERFSAEFPKEGPSILRIQQVVRGDSAAYFCASSSRTDSYEQYFGPGTRLTVT.

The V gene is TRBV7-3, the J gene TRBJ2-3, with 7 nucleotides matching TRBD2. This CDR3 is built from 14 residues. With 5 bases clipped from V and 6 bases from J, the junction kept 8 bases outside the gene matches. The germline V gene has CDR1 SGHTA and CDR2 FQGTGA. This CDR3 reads CASSTSGGGDTQYF. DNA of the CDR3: TGTGCCAGCAGCACCTCGGGGGGAGGTGATACGCAGTATTTT.

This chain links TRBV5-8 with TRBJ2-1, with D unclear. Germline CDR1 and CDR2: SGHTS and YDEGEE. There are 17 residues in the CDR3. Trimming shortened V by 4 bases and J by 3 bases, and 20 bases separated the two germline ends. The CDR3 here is CASSQELSPLNYNEQFF. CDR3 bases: TGTGCCAGCAGCCAAGAACTGAGCCCCCTAAACTACAATGAGCAGTTCTTC.